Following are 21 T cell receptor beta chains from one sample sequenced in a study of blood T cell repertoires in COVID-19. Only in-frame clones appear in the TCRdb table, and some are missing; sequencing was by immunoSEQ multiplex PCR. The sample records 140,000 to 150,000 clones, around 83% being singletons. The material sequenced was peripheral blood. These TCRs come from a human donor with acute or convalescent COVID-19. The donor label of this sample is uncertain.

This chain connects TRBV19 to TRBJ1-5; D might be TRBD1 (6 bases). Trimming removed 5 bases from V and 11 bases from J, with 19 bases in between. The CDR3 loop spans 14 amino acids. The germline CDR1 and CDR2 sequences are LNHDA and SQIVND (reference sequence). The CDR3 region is CASSSTGPRGAQHF. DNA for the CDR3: TGTGCCAGTAGTTCAACAGGGCCTAGAGGGGCCCAGCATTTT.

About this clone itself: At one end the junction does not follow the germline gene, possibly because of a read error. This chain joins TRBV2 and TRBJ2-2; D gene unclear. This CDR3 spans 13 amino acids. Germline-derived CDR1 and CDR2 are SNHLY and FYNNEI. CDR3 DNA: TGTGTCAGCCAGGTGTCAACCACCGGGGAGCTGTTTTTT. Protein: CVSQVSTTGELFF.

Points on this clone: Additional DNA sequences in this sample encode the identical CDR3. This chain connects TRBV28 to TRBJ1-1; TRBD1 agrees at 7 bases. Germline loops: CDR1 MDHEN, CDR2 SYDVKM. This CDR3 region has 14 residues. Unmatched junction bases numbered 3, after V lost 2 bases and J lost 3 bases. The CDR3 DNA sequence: TGTGCCAGCAGTTTAACAGGGGAGTACACTGAAGCTTTCTTT. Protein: CASSLTGEYTEAFF.

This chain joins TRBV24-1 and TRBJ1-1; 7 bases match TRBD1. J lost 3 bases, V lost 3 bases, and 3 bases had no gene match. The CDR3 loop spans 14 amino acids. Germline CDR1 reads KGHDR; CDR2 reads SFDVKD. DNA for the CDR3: TGTGCCACCAGTGATGGGGGACAGTACACTGAAGCTTTCTTT. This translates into CATSDGGQYTEAFF.

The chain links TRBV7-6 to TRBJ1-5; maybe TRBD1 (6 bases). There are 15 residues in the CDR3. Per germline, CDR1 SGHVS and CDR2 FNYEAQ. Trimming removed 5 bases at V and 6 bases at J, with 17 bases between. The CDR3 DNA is TGTGCCAGCAGCCTTCAAGGTGGGGGCAGTCAGCCCCAGCATTTT. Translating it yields CASSLQGGGSQPQHF. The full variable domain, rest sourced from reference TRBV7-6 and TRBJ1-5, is GAGVSQSPRYKVTKRGQDVALRCDPISGHVSLYWYRQALGQGPEFLTYFNYEAQQDKSGLPNDRFSAERPEGSISTLTIQRTEQRDSAMYRCASSLQGGGSQPQHFGDGTRLSIL.

CDR3 sequence (DNA): TGTGCCAGCAGCTTAATGAGAGGTAGCTCTGGAAACACCATATATTTT. It is translated as CASSLMRGSSGNTIYF. The rearrangement links TRBV11-2 to TRBJ1-3; D call uncertain. Germline lookup yields CDR1 SGHAT and CDR2 FQNNGV. The V end was cut by 2 bases, the J end by 0 bases, with 11 bases between. The CDR3 is 16 residues long.

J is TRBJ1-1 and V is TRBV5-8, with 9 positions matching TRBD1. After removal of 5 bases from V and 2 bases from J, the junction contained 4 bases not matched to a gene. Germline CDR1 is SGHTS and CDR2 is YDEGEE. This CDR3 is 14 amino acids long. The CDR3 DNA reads TGTGCCAGCAGTTGGGACAGGGCTAACACTGAAGCTTTCTTT. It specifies CASSWDRANTEAFF.

The CDR3 DNA follows: TGCGCCAGCAGCCAAGCCAGGGGCGCTAGCACGCACGAGCAGTACTTC. This translates into CASSQARGASTHEQYF. This chain links TRBV4-1 with TRBJ2-7, with D perhaps matching TRBD1 (6 bases). The germline V and J ends were trimmed by 1 base and 5 bases, with 18 bases remaining between them. CDR3 length equals 16 residues. Per germline, CDR1 MGHRA and CDR2 YSYEKL.

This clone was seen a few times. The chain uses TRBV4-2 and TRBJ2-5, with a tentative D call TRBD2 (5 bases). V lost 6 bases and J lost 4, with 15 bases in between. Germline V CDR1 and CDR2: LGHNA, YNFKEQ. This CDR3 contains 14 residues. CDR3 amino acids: CASSRELGIETQYF. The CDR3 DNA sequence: TGTGCCAGCAGTCGGGAATTGGGGATAGAGACCCAGTACTTC.

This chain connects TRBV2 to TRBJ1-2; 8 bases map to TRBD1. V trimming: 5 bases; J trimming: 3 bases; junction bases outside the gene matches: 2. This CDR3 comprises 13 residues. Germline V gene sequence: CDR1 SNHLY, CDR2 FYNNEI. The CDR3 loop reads CASSQTGDYGYTF. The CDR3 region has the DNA TGTGCCAGCAGTCAGACAGGGGACTATGGCTACACCTTC. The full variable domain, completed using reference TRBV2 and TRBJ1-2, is EPEVTQTPSHQVTQMGQEVILRCVPISNHLYFYWYRQILGQKVEFLVSFYNNEISEKSEIFDDQFSVERPDGSNFTLKIRSTKLEDSAMYFCASSQTGDYGYTFGSGTRLTVV.

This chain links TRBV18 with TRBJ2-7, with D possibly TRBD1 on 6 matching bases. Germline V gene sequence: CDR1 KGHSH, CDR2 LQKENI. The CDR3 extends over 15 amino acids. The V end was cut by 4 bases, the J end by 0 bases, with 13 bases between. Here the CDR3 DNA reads TGTGCCAGCTCACTCGGACAGCTCCACTCCTACGAGCAGTACTTC. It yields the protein CASSLGQLHSYEQYF.

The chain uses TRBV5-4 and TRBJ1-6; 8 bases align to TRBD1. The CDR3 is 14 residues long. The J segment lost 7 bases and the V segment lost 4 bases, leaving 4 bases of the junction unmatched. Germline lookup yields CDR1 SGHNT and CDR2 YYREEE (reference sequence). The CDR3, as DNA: TGTGCCAGCAGCCCGAGGACAGGGAATTCACCCCTCCACTTT. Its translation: CASSPRTGNSPLHF.

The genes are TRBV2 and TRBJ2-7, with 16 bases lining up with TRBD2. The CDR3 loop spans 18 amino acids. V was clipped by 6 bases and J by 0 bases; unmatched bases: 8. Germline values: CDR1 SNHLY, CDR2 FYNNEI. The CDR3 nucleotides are TGTGCCAGCAGCTCGGGACTAGCGGGAGGGAAAAGCTCCTACGAGCAGTACGTC. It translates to CASSSGLAGGKSSYEQYV.

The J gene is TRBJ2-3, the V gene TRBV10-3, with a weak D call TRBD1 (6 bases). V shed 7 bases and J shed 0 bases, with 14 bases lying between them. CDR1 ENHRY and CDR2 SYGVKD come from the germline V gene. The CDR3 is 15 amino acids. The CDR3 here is CAIKSATGSTDTQYF. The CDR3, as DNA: TGTGCCATCAAGTCGGCAACAGGGAGCACAGATACGCAGTATTTT.

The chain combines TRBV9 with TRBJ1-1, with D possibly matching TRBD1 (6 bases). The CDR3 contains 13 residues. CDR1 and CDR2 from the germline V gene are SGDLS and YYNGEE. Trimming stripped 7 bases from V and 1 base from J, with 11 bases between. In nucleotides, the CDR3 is TGTGCCAGCCAAGGACAGCCGAACACTGAAGCTTTCTTT. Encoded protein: CASQGQPNTEAFF.

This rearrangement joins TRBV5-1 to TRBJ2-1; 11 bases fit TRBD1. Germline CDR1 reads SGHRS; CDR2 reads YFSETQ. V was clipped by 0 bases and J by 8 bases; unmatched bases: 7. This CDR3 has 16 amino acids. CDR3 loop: CASSLGGQGANDEQFF. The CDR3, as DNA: TGCGCCAGCAGCTTGGGCGGACAGGGGGCGAACGATGAGCAGTTCTTC.

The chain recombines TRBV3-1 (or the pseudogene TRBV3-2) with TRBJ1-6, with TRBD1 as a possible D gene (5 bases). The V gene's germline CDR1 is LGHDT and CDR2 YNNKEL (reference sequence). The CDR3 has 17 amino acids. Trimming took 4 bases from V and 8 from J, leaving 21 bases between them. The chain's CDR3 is CASSPGVLWEDHSPLHF. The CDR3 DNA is TGTGCCAGCAGCCCGGGGGTCCTCTGGGAGGATCATTCACCCCTCCACTTT.

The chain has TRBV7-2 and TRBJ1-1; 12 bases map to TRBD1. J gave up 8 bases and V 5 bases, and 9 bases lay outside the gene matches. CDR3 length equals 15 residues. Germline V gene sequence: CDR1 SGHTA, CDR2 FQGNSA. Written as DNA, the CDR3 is TGTGCCAGCAGCCCGAGGCCGGGACAGGGGGCGGAAGCTTTCTTT. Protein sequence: CASSPRPGQGAEAFF. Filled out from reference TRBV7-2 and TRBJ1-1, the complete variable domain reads GAGVSQSPSNKVTEKGKDVELRCDPISGHTALYWYRQSLGQGLEFLIYFQGNSAPDKSGLPSDRFSAERTGGSVSTLTIQRTQQEDSAVYLCASSPRPGQGAEAFFGQGTRLTVV.

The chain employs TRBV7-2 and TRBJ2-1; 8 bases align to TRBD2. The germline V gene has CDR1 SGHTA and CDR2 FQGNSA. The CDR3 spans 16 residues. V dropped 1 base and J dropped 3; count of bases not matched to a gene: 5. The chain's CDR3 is CASSLVGLASYNEQFF. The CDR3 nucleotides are TGTGCCAGCAGCTTAGTCGGACTAGCTAGCTACAATGAGCAGTTCTTC.

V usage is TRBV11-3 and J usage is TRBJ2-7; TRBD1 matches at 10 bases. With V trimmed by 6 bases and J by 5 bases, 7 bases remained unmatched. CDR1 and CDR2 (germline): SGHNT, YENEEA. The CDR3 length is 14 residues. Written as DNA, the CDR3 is TGTGCCAGCAGTTGGGACAGGGGTGGTCACGAGCAGTACGTC. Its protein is CASSWDRGGHEQYV.

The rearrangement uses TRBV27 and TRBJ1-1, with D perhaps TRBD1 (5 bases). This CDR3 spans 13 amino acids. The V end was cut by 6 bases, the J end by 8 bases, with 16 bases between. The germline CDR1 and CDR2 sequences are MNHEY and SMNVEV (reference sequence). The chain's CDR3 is CASSLAGKVEAFF. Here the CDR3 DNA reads TGTGCCAGCAGCCTCGCAGGGAAGGTGGAAGCTTTCTTT.